These 19 T cell receptor beta chains were sequenced from one sample in a study of regulatory T cells in long-lasting Graves disease. Researchers made TCR beta libraries by using iRepertoire HTBI primers and running Arm-PCR on CDR3 regions. TCRdb used MiXCR to reprocess the multiplex PCR reads, holding one entry per CDR3 protein. This table has about 540,000 distinct CDR3 sequences, approximately 13% appearing once. The time point was: newly diagnosed GD, antithyroid drugs for less than 3 months. Generation of the TCR library employed RNA extracted from PBMCs. The same specimen was also included in a second study, on T cells in Graves' hyperthyroidism and ophthalmopathy.

This specimen consisted of peripheral blood mononuclear cells (PBMCs), obtained at new diagnosis, from a patient treated with antithyroid drugs. All receptors derive from a man between 25 and 39 years old with Graves disease.

Details on this clonotype: At one end the junction does not follow the germline gene, possibly because of a read error. The J gene is TRBJ1-5, the V gene TRBV24-1; unclear D gene. CDR3 length: 14 residues. In germline, CDR1 is KGHDR, CDR2 SFDVKD. CDR3 sequence: CATGETDASRPQHF. The DNA of the CDR3 is TGTGCCACCGGTGAAACCGACGCTTCGAGGCCCCAGCATTTT.

The rearrangement links TRBV5-4 to TRBJ1-1; perhaps TRBD1 as D (5 bases). The CDR3 contains 15 residues. The V and J ends lost 4 bases and 6 bases respectively, with 19 bases between them. Germline assignment: CDR1 SGHNT and CDR2 YYREEE (reference sequence). The CDR3 nucleotides are TGTGCCAGCAGCCCTCCGGGACGGGCGGGCTCTGAAGCTTTCTTT. Residues: CASSPPGRAGSEAFF.

Concerning this clonotype itself: A clone one base away is much larger, so this may be a read error. This sequence joins TRBV18 and TRBJ2-2; 7 bases map to TRBD2. This CDR3 contains 14 residues. From germline, CDR1 is KGHSH and CDR2 LQKENI. CDR3 protein: CAGSPQSAREKLFF. The DNA for the CDR3 is TGTGCCGGCTCACCACAGTCTGCGCGGGAGAAGCTGTTTTTT. Using reference TRBV18 and TRBJ2-2 for the parts outside the CDR3, the full variable domain is NAGVMQNPRHLVRRRGQEARLRCSPMKGHSHVYWYRQLPEEGLKFMVYLQKENIIDESGMPKERFSAEFPKEGPSILRIQQVVRGDSAAYFCAGSPQSAREKLFFGEGSRLTVL.

This clonotype turned up a few times. The CDR3 sequence: CASFSRPTDTEAFF. The CDR3 DNA reads TGTGCCAGTTTTTCACGCCCGACAGACACTGAAGCTTTCTTT. The chain is built from TRBV6-1 and TRBJ1-1; TRBD1 is a possible D gene (5 bases). The CDR3 runs 14 residues. Germline assignment: CDR1 MNHNS and CDR2 SASEGT. V shed 9 bases and J shed 3 bases, with 17 bases lying between them.

This clonotype was counted a few times. The rearrangement uses TRBV10-3 and TRBJ2-1; D is ambiguous. The V end was cut by 2 bases, the J end by 5 bases, with 4 bases between. The germline V gene encodes CDR1 ENHRY and CDR2 SYGVKD. This CDR3 has 12 residues. The CDR3 nucleotides are TGTGCCATCAGTGAGAGGGACAATGAGCAGTTCTTC. Its translation: CAISERDNEQFF.

Remarks on this clonotype: With a much larger clone just one base away, this may be a read error. This sequence joins TRBV10-3 and TRBJ2-7; 11 bases line up with TRBD2. V shed 6 bases and J 9 bases; nucleotides not matched to a gene: 10. The CDR3 is made up of 14 amino acids. Germline CDR1 ENHRY, CDR2 SYGVKD. CDR3 sequence: CAISSPGLADGQYF. DNA for the CDR3: TGTGCCATCAGCTCACCGGGACTAGCGGACGGGCAGTACTTC.

The chain couples TRBV6-2 or TRBV6-3 to TRBJ2-4; 7 bases match TRBD1. CDR1 and CDR2 from the germline V gene are MNHEY and SVGEGT. With 5 bases clipped from V and 0 bases from J, the junction kept 13 bases outside the gene matches. This CDR3 has 18 amino acids. As DNA, the CDR3 is TGTGCCAGCAGTCGATCGACAAAGGGGGCAAGAGCCAAAAACATTCAGTACTTC. This encodes CASSRSTKGARAKNIQYF.

The rearrangement links TRBV6-2 or TRBV6-3 to TRBJ1-4, with 9 bases that match TRBD1. V was clipped by 4 bases and J by 5 bases; unmatched bases: 5. Germline lookup yields CDR1 MNHEY and CDR2 SVGEGT. CDR3 length: 15 residues. CDR3 loop: CASSFRDRANEKLFF. DNA of the CDR3: TGTGCCAGCAGTTTCCGGGACAGGGCGAATGAAAAACTGTTTTTT.

This clonotype was counted ten times or more. V is TRBV30 and J is TRBJ1-1; no clear D. In germline, CDR1 is GTSNPN, CDR2 SVGIG (reference sequence). V lost 2 bases and J 8 bases, leaving 12 bases between the germline ends. The CDR3 totals 12 residues. The CDR3 DNA reads TGTGCCTGGAGTTTTTTCGGTGCCGAAGCTTTCTTT. This gives the protein CAWSFFGAEAFF.

The chain recombines TRBV3-1 with TRBJ2-1; TRBD2 agrees at 13 bases. CDR1 is LGHDT, CDR2 YNNKEL, per germline (reference sequence). The CDR3 consists of 18 residues. Trimming removed 4 bases from V and 7 bases from J; junction bases left unmatched: 13. The CDR3 DNA sequence: TGTGCCAGCAGCCCGAGGACTAGCGGGAGCCGGCTGAATAATGAGCAGTTCTTC. Protein: CASSPRTSGSRLNNEQFF.

This clonotype has a count of ten or more. V is TRBV27 and J is TRBJ2-3, with TRBD1 matching over 10 bases. V lost 5 bases and J lost 0; bases outside the gene matches: 5. The CDR3 length is 16 residues. CDR1 is MNHEY and CDR2 is SMNVEV in the germline V gene (reference sequence). Here the CDR3 DNA reads TGTGCCAGCAGTCCCTGGGACAGGGGAAGCACAGATACGCAGTATTTT. It translates to CASSPWDRGSTDTQYF.

This clonotype was recorded many times. The chain couples TRBV12-3 or TRBV12-4 to TRBJ2-4, with TRBD1 matching over 8 bases. With V trimmed by 6 bases and J by 7 bases, 5 bases remained unmatched. The CDR3 is made up of 13 amino acids. The CDR3 sequence: CASSIDRGNIQYF. CDR3 nucleotides: TGTGCCAGCAGCATCGACAGGGGTAACATTCAGTACTTC.

This clonotype came up many times. The rearrangement uses TRBV2 and TRBJ1-4; no reliable D call. The V end was cut by 4 bases, the J end by 12 bases, with 12 bases between. The CDR3 has 12 residues. In germline, CDR1 is SNHLY, CDR2 FYNNEI. CDR3 amino acids: CASSGIRPELFF. The CDR3 coding sequence is TGTGCCAGCAGTGGAATTCGACCAGAACTGTTTTTT.

V gene TRBV6-1 combines with J gene TRBJ2-3; TRBD1 aligns across 8 bases. The CDR3 covers 16 residues. The V gene's germline CDR1 is MNHNS and CDR2 SASEGT. The trim removed 0 bases at V and 1 base at J, leaving 3 bases unmatched. The CDR3 DNA follows: TGTGCCAGCAGTGAAGCGCAGGGACAGGGCACAGATACGCAGTATTTT. Protein: CASSEAQGQGTDTQYF.

This clonotype has just a few counts. The V gene is TRBV4-2, the J gene TRBJ2-1, with 7 bases lining up with TRBD2. The better agreement between TRBJ2-5 and the DNA end casts doubt on the J call. Germline V CDR1 and CDR2: LGHNA, YNFKEQ. The CDR3 loop spans 15 amino acids. CDR3 protein: CASSQPGEGTETQYF. The CDR3 coding sequence is TGTGCCAGCAGCCAACCTGGGGAGGGGACGGAGACCCAGTACTTC.

The chain carries TRBV6-1 and TRBJ1-1; the D gene is possibly TRBD1 (5 bases). This CDR3 comprises 15 residues. Germline V gene data show CDR1 as MNHNS and CDR2 as SASEGT. Trimming stripped 6 bases from V and 0 bases from J, with 14 bases between. CDR3 DNA: TGTGCCAGCAGCCCCCGGGGGGTCATGAACACTGAAGCTTTCTTT. It specifies CASSPRGVMNTEAFF.

This clonotype was counted a few times. The chain is built from TRBV27 and TRBJ1-2; weak D call: TRBD1 (5 bases). CDR1 is MNHEY and CDR2 is SMNVEV in the germline V gene (reference sequence). V was trimmed by 2 bases and J by 8 bases, leaving 12 bases between them. The CDR3 is made up of 13 amino acids. CDR3 nucleotide sequence: TGTGCCAGCAGTTTAGGGGGGTATCGGGGCTACACCTTC. Translated, it gives CASSLGGYRGYTF.

Worth noting for this clonotype: A much larger clone lies one base from this, so it may be a read error. No conserved phenylalanine or tryptophan ends this CDR3, so it is likely a read error. The rearrangement links TRBV6-1 to TRBJ2-7, with D perhaps TRBD1 or TRBD2 (5 bases each). This CDR3 spans 11 amino acids. The germline V and J ends were trimmed by 5 bases and 6 bases, with 8 bases remaining between them. Germline-derived CDR1 and CDR2 are MNHNS and SASEGT. This CDR3 is CASSRDGEQYS. The DNA for the CDR3 is TGTGCCAGCAGTAGGGACGGCGAGCAGTACTCC.

As regards this clonotype: Since a much larger clone is just one base distant, this may be a read error. This chain links TRBV14 with TRBJ2-7; 9 nucleotides align to TRBD1. The germline V gene has CDR1 SGHDN and CDR2 FVKESK. With V trimmed by 5 bases and J by 3 bases, 2 bases remained unmatched. The CDR3 sequence is 13 residues long. The CDR3 DNA sequence: TGTGCCAGCAGCTGGGACAGGGACTACGAGCAGTACTTC. It codes for CASSWDRDYEQYF.